This T cell receptor beta chain was found in a study of CD8 T cells in ankylosing spondylitis. Comments on this clonotype: Antigen specificity is unknown.

Scientists made TCR beta libraries using quantitative 5'-RACE with molecular barcodes. TCRdb re-called the 5' RACE reads through MiXCR, storing one row per CDR3 protein. The sample lists 210,000 or so distinct CDR3 sequences, roughly 24% occurring once. Findings and limits, study-wide: Blood of patients with ankylosing spondylitis appeared to be characterized by a TCR beta motif of eight highly homologous variants. Reportedly, disease-linked clones are significantly enriched in ankylosing spondylitis patients' matched synovial fluid. Some motif variants were previously reported in reactive arthritis synovial fluid and blood.

The germline V gene has CDR1 LGHDT and CDR2 YNNKEL (reference sequence). V was shortened by 2 bases and J by 13 bases, with 14 bases between the two germline ends. CDR3 length: 12 residues. The TCR comes from a male donor with ankylosing spondylitis or in good health (not recorded which). The V and J genes are TRBV3-1 and TRBJ1-2, with D maybe TRBD1 (5 bases). The sequenced sample was blood, either unsorted or a sorted T cell fraction (not recorded which). The DNA of the CDR3 is TGTGCCAGCAGCCAACCAGGGCGGGCGTTCACCTTC. This gives the protein CASSQPGRAFTF.